Listed below are T cell receptor beta chains from one sample, sequenced in a study of identical twins. Using its own MiXCR run on the 5' RACE reads, TCRdb lists one record per CDR3 protein. The table lists more than 1.5 million distinct CDR3 sequences, around 33% of them singletons. The sample comprised cord blood. The receptor set was obtained from a newborn girl in good health. Each CDR3 is given without its conserved first and last residue. Fields, in order: CDR3 protein, J gene, V gene.

ASSRGAGPYNEQF	TRBJ2-1	TRBV12-3/TRBV12-4
ASGRRGGRFGNTEAF	TRBJ1-1	TRBV27
ASSLSGMGDTQY	TRBJ2-3	TRBV12-3/TRBV12-4
ASSFTAGGPDTQY	TRBJ2-3	TRBV5-1
SIPGGNEQF	TRBJ2-1	TRBV29-1
SARTGGYGYT	TRBJ1-2	TRBV20-1
ASSPQGKGAKNIQY	TRBJ2-4	TRBV4-1
ASSLSGAGWAQDTQY	TRBJ2-3	TRBV27
ATSRDWPSGSSYEQY	TRBJ2-7	TRBV15
ASSYWVNQPQH	TRBJ1-5	TRBV6-2/TRBV6-3
SASGGGEETQY	TRBJ2-5	TRBV20-1
SARAGGLSTEAF	TRBJ1-1	TRBV20-1
AIRGGPSGNTIY	TRBJ1-3	TRBV10-3
ASRAEGLAGSTKQF	TRBJ2-1	TRBV7-2
SASPDRGPFSPLH	TRBJ1-6	TRBV20-1
ACSQVVSWGSTDTQY	TRBJ2-3	TRBV3-1
ASSLGTGGPNQPQH	TRBJ1-5	TRBV12-3/TRBV12-4
SVDREGNQPQH	TRBJ1-5	TRBV29-1
SADTIRDNYEKLF	TRBJ1-4	TRBV20-1
ATFRDSPWTDTQY	TRBJ2-3	TRBV6-6
ASSLDSGGAPYNEQY	NA	TRBV7-2
SARDIKLGLASNEQF	TRBJ2-1	TRBV20-1
ASTVGPGSNQPQH	TRBJ1-5	TRBV9
ASSPRLTSGKETQY	TRBJ2-5	TRBV28
ASSLSMTESGNTIY	TRBJ1-3	TRBV5-1
ASSLTTGWLYGYT	TRBJ1-2	TRBV11-2
SAQRTSGVQEQF	TRBJ2-1	TRBV20-1
ASSKGASWGSWPDGTDTQY	TRBJ2-3	TRBV28
ASSKEDNPLNEQY	NA	TRBV21-1
ASSRIGTGAPNYGYT	TRBJ1-2	TRBV4-2
ASSSIIGGWEQY	TRBJ2-7	TRBV11-2
ASSSLDSRRASLTDTQY	TRBJ2-3	TRBV28
ASSSGQGKSEKLF	TRBJ1-4	TRBV7-2
ASSSAHNEQF	TRBJ2-1	TRBV6-5
ASSPGTGAGNTIY	TRBJ1-3	TRBV3-1
ASSEDGGFSNQPQH	TRBJ1-5	TRBV6-1
SVVDRVRTYEQY	TRBJ2-7	TRBV29-1
ASSLRHSGLAGRSYNEQF	TRBJ2-1	TRBV12-3/TRBV12-4
ASSGLAGEAKNIQY	TRBJ2-4	TRBV3-1
SVGQAEAF	TRBJ1-1	TRBV29-1
ASSFTTSTDTQY	TRBJ2-3	TRBV5-1
ASSRGPNTQY	TRBJ2-3	TRBV12-3/TRBV12-4
ASSPSDRNEQF	TRBJ2-1	TRBV27
ASSQYLGLQGSDTQY	TRBJ2-3	TRBV4-1
ASSLGASSTDTQY	TRBJ2-3	TRBV5-1
ASSQAVGRVHEQY	TRBJ2-7	TRBV3-1
ASSVDQGSNQPQH	TRBJ1-5	TRBV9
ASSSHTTKNIQY	TRBJ2-4	TRBV27
SASHGNQPQH	TRBJ1-5	TRBV20-1
ASMSSGNKNIQY	TRBJ2-4	TRBV5-6
SVSVAPSYEQY	TRBJ2-7	TRBV29-1
ASSPEGEVNYGYT	TRBJ1-2	TRBV12-3/TRBV12-4
ASSQGFRRADGELF	TRBJ2-2	TRBV27
ASSALGTSGRHNEQF	TRBJ2-1	TRBV25-1
ASSGALTEAF	TRBJ1-1	TRBV28
ASSFSLSRTDTQY	TRBJ2-3	TRBV7-2
ASSSRGPQPQH	TRBJ1-5	TRBV28
ASSLGGTGRYTDTQY	TRBJ2-3	TRBV7-2
ASRASGVGDTQY	TRBJ2-3	TRBV5-1